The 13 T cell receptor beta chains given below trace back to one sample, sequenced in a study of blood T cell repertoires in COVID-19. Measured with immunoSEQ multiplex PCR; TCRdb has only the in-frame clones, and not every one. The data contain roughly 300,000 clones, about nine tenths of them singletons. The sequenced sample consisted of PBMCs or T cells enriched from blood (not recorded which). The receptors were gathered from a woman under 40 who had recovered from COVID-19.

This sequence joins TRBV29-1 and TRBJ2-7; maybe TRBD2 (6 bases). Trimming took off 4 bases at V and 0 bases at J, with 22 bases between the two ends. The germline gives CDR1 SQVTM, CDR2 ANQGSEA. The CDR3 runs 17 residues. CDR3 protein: CSVAWDAGGFFSYEQYF. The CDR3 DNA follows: TGCAGCGTTGCCTGGGACGCCGGGGGTTTTTTCTCCTACGAGCAGTACTTC.

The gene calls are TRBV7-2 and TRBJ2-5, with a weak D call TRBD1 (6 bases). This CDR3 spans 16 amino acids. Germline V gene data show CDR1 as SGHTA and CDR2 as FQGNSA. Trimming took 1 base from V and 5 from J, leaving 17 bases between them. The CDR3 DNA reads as TGTGCCAGCAGCTTAGTCGAAGTTACAGGGCTCGAGACCCAGTACTTC. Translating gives CASSLVEVTGLETQYF.

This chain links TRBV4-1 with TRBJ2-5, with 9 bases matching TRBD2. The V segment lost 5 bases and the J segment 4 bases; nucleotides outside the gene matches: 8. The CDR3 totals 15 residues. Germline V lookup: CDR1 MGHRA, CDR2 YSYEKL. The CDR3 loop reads CASSSPGLAVETQYF. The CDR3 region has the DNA TGCGCCAGCAGCTCGCCGGGACTAGCCGTAGAGACCCAGTACTTC.

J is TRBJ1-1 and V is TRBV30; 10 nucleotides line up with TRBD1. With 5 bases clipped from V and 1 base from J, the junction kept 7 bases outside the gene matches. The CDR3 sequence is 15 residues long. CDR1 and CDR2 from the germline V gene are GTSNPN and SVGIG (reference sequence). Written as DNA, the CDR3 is TGTGCCTGGCAGACAGGGGGCCGAAGGAACACTGAAGCTTTCTTT. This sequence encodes CAWQTGGRRNTEAFF.

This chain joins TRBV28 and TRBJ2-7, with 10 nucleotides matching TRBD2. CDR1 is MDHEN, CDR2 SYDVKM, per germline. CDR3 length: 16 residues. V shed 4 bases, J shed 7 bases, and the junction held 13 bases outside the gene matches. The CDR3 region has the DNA TGTGCCAGCAGTTCCTGGGAGCGGGAGGGGGTTCGTGAGCAGTACTTC. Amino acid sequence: CASSSWEREGVREQYF.

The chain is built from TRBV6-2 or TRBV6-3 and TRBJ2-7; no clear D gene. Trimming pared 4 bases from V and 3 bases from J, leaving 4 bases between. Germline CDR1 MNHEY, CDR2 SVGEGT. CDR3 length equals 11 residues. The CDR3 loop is CASSSIYEQYF. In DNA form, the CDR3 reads TGTGCCAGCAGTTCAATCTACGAGCAGTACTTC.

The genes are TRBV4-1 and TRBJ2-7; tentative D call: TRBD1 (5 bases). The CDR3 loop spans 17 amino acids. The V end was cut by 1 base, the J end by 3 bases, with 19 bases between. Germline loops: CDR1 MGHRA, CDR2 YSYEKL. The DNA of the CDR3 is TGCGCCAGCAGCCAAGGGTTGGCATGGCAGGGCAACTACGAGCAGTACTTC. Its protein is CASSQGLAWQGNYEQYF.

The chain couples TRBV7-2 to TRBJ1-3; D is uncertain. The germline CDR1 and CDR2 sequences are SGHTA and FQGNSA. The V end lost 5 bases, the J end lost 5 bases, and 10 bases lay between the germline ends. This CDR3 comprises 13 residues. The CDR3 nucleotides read TGTGCCAGCAGCAGAGAGTTTAGAAACACCATATATTTT. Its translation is CASSREFRNTIYF.

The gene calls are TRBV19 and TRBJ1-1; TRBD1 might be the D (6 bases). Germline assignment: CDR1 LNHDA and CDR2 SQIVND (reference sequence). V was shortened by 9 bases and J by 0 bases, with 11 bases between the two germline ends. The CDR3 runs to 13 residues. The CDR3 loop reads CASCRGLNTEAFF. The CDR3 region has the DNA TGTGCCAGCTGCAGGGGCTTGAACACTGAAGCTTTCTTT.

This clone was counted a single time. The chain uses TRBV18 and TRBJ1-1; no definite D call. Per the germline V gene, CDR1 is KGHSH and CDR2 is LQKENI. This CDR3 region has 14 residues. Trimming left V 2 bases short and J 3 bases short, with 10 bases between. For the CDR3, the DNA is TGTGCCAGCTCACCAGCGGTCTGGGACACTGAAGCTTTCTTT. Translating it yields CASSPAVWDTEAFF.

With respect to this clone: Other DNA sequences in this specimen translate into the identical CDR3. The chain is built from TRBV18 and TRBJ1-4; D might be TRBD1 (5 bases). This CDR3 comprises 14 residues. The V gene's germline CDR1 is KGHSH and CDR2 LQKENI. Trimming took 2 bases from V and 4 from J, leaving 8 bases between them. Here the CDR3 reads CASSPGQGNEKLFF. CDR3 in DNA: TGTGCCAGCTCACCAGGCCAGGGTAATGAAAAACTGTTTTTT.

CDR3 in DNA: TGTGCCAGCAGCTGGAGACTAGCGGGAGTACTTGGTTCTTACAATGAGCAGTTCTTC. Amino acid sequence: CASSWRLAGVLGSYNEQFF. The chain is built from TRBV7-9 and TRBJ2-1; 12 bases are a match to TRBD2. The CDR3 totals 19 residues. Germline V gene data show CDR1 as SEHNR and CDR2 as FQNEAQ (reference sequence). V lost 4 bases to trimming and J lost 4 bases; unmatched junction nucleotides: 14.

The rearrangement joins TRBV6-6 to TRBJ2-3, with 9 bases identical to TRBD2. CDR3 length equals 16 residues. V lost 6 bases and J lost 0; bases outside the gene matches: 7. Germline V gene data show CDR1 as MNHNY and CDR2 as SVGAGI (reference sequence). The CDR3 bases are TGTGCCAGCAGCCGAACGACTAGCGGTAGCACAGATACGCAGTATTTT. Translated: CASSRTTSGSTDTQYF.